The source of this T cell receptor (beta chain) is a study of T cells in Graves' hyperthyroidism and ophthalmopathy. Study-wide findings and caveats: Blood shared most expanded thyroid clonotypes above 0.001.

The CDR3 regions of TCR beta were amplified from RNA transcripts. In the first-round RT-PCR of the TCR CDR3, the HTBI primer set was used. TCRdb recomputed calls from the multiplex PCR reads with MiXCR, one row per CDR3 protein. The data hold roughly 330,000 distinct CDR3 sequences, with over 15% observed a single time. In germline, CDR1 is SEHNR, CDR2 FQNEAQ (reference sequence). The CDR3 extends over 17 amino acids. The ends lost 2 bases at V and 4 bases at J; junction bases unmatched: 7. Stability of Graves' hyperthyroidism was defined as absent ophthalmopathy progression within 18 months. Newly diagnosed patients aged 18 to 65 had hyperthyroidism of under 2 months' duration. The PBMCs were taken from approximately 11 ml of fresh peripheral blood. This clonotype showed up many times. Its antigen is not identified.

Source material: blood. The chain employs TRBV7-9 and TRBJ2-7, with TRBD2 matching 14 bases. This clonotype was sampled from a man aged 25-45 years with Graves' hyperthyroidism. CDR3 sequence reads: CASSLSGTSGRRYEQYF. CDR3 coding DNA: TGTGCCAGCAGCTTATCCGGGACTAGCGGGAGACGGTACGAGCAGTACTTC.